This T cell receptor beta chain was retrieved from a study of tumor and adjacent non-tumor tissue in lung cancer. General study points: Normal lung showed higher cumulative top 100 clone frequency than tumor. Tumor tissue had significantly higher TCR diversity than normal lung.

This sample's RNA came from whole unsorted tissue. A modified ARM-PCR protocol with three rounds of nested PCR amplified TCRbeta. TCRdb itself ran the multiplex PCR reads through MiXCR, one entry per CDR3 protein. This table has some 200,000 distinct CDR3 sequences, less than 80% appearing once. Germline values: CDR1 SQVTM, CDR2 ANQGSEA. This CDR3 contains 15 residues. For this clonotype: Its antigen remains unidentified. A much more abundant neighbour one base away suggests this may be a read error.

The receptor's source is a man aged 55 to 70 with non-small cell lung cancer. V usage is TRBV29-1 and J usage is TRBJ1-3; 7 bases are shared with TRBD1. Input material: lung tumor tissue. The CDR3 nucleotides read TGCAGGGTTCAACCCCGACAGGGTTCTGGAAACACCATATATTTT. The encoded protein is CRVQPRQGSGNTIYF.